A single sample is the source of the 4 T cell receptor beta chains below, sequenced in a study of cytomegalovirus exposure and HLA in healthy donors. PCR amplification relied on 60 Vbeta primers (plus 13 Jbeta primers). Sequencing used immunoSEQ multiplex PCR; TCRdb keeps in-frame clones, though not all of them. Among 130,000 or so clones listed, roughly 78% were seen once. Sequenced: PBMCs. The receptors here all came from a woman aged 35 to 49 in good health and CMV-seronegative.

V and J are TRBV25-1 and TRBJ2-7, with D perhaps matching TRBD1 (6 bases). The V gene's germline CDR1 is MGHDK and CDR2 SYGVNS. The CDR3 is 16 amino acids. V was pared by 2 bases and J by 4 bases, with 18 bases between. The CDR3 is CASSEGFTGMGYEQYF. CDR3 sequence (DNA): TGTGCCAGCAGTGAAGGGTTTACAGGGATGGGGTACGAGCAGTACTTC.

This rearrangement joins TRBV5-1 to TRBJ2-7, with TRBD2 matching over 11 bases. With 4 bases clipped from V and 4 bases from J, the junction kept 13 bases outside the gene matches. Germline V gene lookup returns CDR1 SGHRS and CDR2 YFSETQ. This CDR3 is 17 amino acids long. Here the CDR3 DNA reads TGCGCCAGCAGCCCGGGTACTAGCGGGAGCCTCAGGTACGAGCAGTACTTC. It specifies CASSPGTSGSLRYEQYF.

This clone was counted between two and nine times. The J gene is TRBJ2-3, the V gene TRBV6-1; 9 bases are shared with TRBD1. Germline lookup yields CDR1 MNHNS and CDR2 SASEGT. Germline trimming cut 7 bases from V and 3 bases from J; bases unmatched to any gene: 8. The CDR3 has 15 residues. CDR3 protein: CASTGGGQGTDTQYF. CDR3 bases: TGTGCCAGCACCGGCGGAGGACAGGGGACAGATACGCAGTATTTT.

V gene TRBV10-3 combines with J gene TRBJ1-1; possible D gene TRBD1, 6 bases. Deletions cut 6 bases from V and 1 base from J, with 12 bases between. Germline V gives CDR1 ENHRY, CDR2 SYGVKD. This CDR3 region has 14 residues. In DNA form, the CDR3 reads TGTGCCATCAGAGGTACAGGGACGAACACTGAAGCTTTCTTT. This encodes CAIRGTGTNTEAFF.